This T cell receptor (beta chain) was sequenced during a study of T cell repertoires in cytomegalovirus infection. As for the study in general: Researchers turned to recently identified HLA-C-restricted CMV epitopes as well as well-studied HLA-B-restricted ones. Indicated by public TCR beta signatures were CMV infection and matching HLA type. Study observations and caveats: Ex vivo, HLA-C-restricted CMV-specific TCR beta clonotypes prevailed over the rest of the response.

The CDR3 contains 14 residues. The junction had 6 bases not matched to a gene; V was cut back by 5 bases and J by 2 bases. Germline loops: CDR1 DFQATT, CDR2 SNEGSKA (reference sequence). For this clonotype: As yet, its antigen is unknown.

TCRdb processed the reads anew with MiXCR; each CDR3 protein has one entry. The table lists some 700,000 distinct CDR3 sequences, roughly 33% of them singletons. The receptor was isolated from a human donor in good health (CMV status not recorded). Some clones in this sample may be carry-over from other donors' samples. The chain couples TRBV20-1 to TRBJ2-3; 8 bases map to TRBD1. The sample in question was cultured PBMCs, obtained from culture after CMV antigen stimulation. For the CDR3, the DNA is TGCAGTGCTTGGGACAGGTCCACCACAGATACGCAGTATTTT. It specifies CSAWDRSTTDTQYF.